This T cell receptor beta chain was sequenced for a study of blood T cell repertoires in COVID-19. On the study more broadly: Researchers got acute and convalescent COVID-19 samples from the United States, Italy and Spain.

The V end was cut by 4 bases, the J end by 11 bases, with 17 bases between. The CDR3 extends over 13 amino acids. The germline CDR1 and CDR2 sequences are KGHDR and SFDVKD. This clone has a handful of counts. Study members were between roughly 18 and 89 years old and lived in roughly 24 US regions. Clinical history reported by participants formed the basis on which cohorts were assigned. Libraries were prepared by immunoSEQ multiplex PCR; TCRdb keeps only in-frame clonotypes and omits some of them. The sample contains over 350,000 clones, more than 75% of which appear only once. The V gene is TRBV24-1, the J gene TRBJ2-7; tentatively, D is TRBD2 (6 bases). This clonotype originated in a woman in her thirties with acute COVID-19. The sequenced sample consisted of PBMCs or T cells enriched from blood (not recorded which). The CDR3 sequence is CATSDRTGVGEYF. CDR3 in DNA: TGTGCCACCAGTGACAGGACGGGAGTTGGTGAGTACTTC.